What follows are 27 T cell receptor beta chains derived from one specimen sequenced in a study of OX40 agonist ivuxolimab in advanced cancers. The method was immunoSEQ multiplex PCR; TCRdb's version includes in-frame clones alone and lacks a portion of them. In the table there are roughly 93,000 clones, 70% to 85% of which are singletons. The material was CD4+ or CD8+ T cells sorted from blood, obtained in a trial of the OX40 agonist ivuxolimab. Receptors were obtained from an adult with an advanced solid tumor such as melanoma, head and neck, liver or kidney cancer.

The chain employs TRBV4-1 and TRBJ2-5; no clear D. Trimming pared 1 base from V and 4 bases from J, leaving 10 bases between. Germline V gene lookup returns CDR1 MGHRA and CDR2 YSYEKL. The CDR3 spans 14 residues. The CDR3 DNA reads TGCGCCAGCAGCCAAGGCCCTAGGTCAGAGACCCAGTACTTC. Its protein is CASSQGPRSETQYF.

This sequence joins TRBV7-9 and TRBJ1-2; D is possibly TRBD1 (6 bases). The CDR3 is made up of 15 amino acids. Per germline, CDR1 SEHNR and CDR2 FQNEAQ (reference sequence). V shed 7 bases and J shed 1 base, with 16 bases lying between them. CDR3 residues: CASTPRGTINYGYTF. CDR3 nucleotides: TGTGCCAGCACCCCCAGGGGAACCATTAACTATGGCTACACCTTC.

The rearrangement links TRBV19 to TRBJ2-2; 8 bases match TRBD1. The V and J ends lost 5 bases and 6 bases, in that order; junction bases with no gene match: 8. CDR1 is LNHDA, CDR2 SQIVND, per germline (reference sequence). The CDR3 sequence is 15 residues long. CDR3: CASSVRQGAAGELFF. CDR3 DNA: TGTGCCAGTAGTGTCCGCCAGGGGGCAGCCGGGGAGCTGTTTTTT.

V and J are TRBV7-9 and TRBJ1-4; 7 bases agree with TRBD1. After removal of 5 bases from V and 2 bases from J, the junction contained 5 bases not matched to a gene. The CDR3 is 15 residues long. Germline lookup yields CDR1 SEHNR and CDR2 FQNEAQ (reference sequence). DNA of the CDR3: TGTGCCAGCAGCCCTACAGGGGCCACTAATGAAAAACTGTTTTTT. Its protein product is CASSPTGATNEKLFF.

This chain links TRBV18 with TRBJ1-1; no clear D gene. Germline values: CDR1 KGHSH, CDR2 LQKENI. The CDR3 has 13 amino acids. The V gene lost 3 bases and the J gene lost 4 bases, with 9 bases spanning the gap. In DNA, the CDR3 is TGTGCCAGCTCACCCCTTTGGGGCACTGAAGCTTTCTTT. Translating it yields CASSPLWGTEAFF.

This clone was observed a few times. The rearrangement joins TRBV5-8 to TRBJ2-1; 7 nucleotides align to TRBD2. With V trimmed by 2 bases and J by 15 bases, 8 bases remained unmatched. The CDR3 is 12 residues long. Germline V gene data show CDR1 as SGHTS and CDR2 as YDEGEE. The CDR3: CASSFWWGGLFF. The CDR3 DNA reads as TGTGCCAGCAGCTTTTGGTGGGGGGGTCTGTTCTTC.

The rearrangement uses TRBV6-5 and TRBJ1-2; the D gene is possibly TRBD1 (5 bases). Looked up from germline, CDR1 is MNHEY and CDR2 is SVGAGI. The CDR3 extends over 13 amino acids. V lost 4 bases and J 3 bases, leaving 9 bases between the germline ends. CDR3 amino acids: CASSSGLYYGYTF. For the CDR3, the DNA is TGTGCCAGCAGTTCGGGACTGTACTATGGCTACACCTTC.

The CDR3 protein is CASSQTDGRGETQYF. The CDR3 nucleotides read TGTGCCAGCAGCCAAACGGACGGGAGAGGAGAGACCCAGTACTTC. The chain has TRBV4-2 and TRBJ2-5; tentatively, D is TRBD2 (6 bases). Trimming removed 2 bases from V and 4 bases from J, with 14 bases in between. The CDR3 spans 15 residues. CDR1 is LGHNA and CDR2 is YNFKEQ in the germline V gene.

This rearrangement joins TRBV9 to TRBJ1-3; TRBD1 might be the D (6 bases). Germline values: CDR1 SGDLS, CDR2 YYNGEE. There are 14 residues in the CDR3. The V end lost 7 bases, the J end lost 0 bases, and 11 bases lay between the germline ends. The CDR3 here is CASGTGYSGNTIYF. The DNA of the CDR3 is TGTGCCAGCGGAACAGGGTACTCTGGAAACACCATATATTTT.

The chain is built from TRBV15 and TRBJ2-1, with 8 bases fitting TRBD2. With V trimmed by 0 bases and J by 6 bases, 10 bases remained unmatched. Per germline, CDR1 LNHNV and CDR2 YYDKDF (reference sequence). The CDR3 loop spans 17 amino acids. The CDR3 spells CATSRDLSGGAGNEQFF. DNA of the CDR3: TGTGCCACCAGCAGAGATCTATCCGGGGGGGCCGGCAATGAGCAGTTCTTC.

This chain connects TRBV10-3 to TRBJ2-3; D gene unclear. Between the trimmed V and J ends, which lost 2 bases and 5 bases, there was a span of 17 bases. Germline V gene lookup returns CDR1 ENHRY and CDR2 SYGVKD. CDR3 length: 16 residues. This chain's CDR3 is CAISESRTGLGDTQYF. In nucleotides, the CDR3 is TGTGCCATCAGTGAGAGTCGGACGGGCCTGGGAGATACGCAGTATTTT.

The J gene is TRBJ1-4, the V gene TRBV5-6; D not resolved. The CDR3 covers 13 residues. CDR1 is SGHDT and CDR2 is YYEEEE in the germline V gene. The V end was cut by 4 bases, the J end by 5 bases, with 9 bases between. CDR3 nucleotide sequence: TGTGCCAGCAGCGGCTGGGGAAATGAAAAACTGTTTTTT. Residues: CASSGWGNEKLFF.

V usage is TRBV7-2 and J usage is TRBJ2-3, with 7 bases matching TRBD2. J lost 5 bases, V lost 1 base, and 9 bases had no gene match. CDR1 is SGHTA, CDR2 FQGNSA, per germline. The CDR3 contains 16 residues. CDR3 DNA: TGTGCCAGCAGCTTAGGGGGGAGGGGCCGAGGAGATACGCAGTATTTT. This encodes CASSLGGRGRGDTQYF.

The V call is TRBV11-3, the J call TRBJ1-5, with D possibly TRBD1 on 5 matching bases. Trimming took off 0 bases at V and 2 bases at J, with 8 bases between the two ends. Germline V gene lookup returns CDR1 SGHNT and CDR2 YENEEA. CDR3 length: 15 residues. The CDR3: CASSLESGGNQPQHF. In DNA, the CDR3 is TGTGCCAGCAGCTTAGAGTCGGGGGGCAATCAGCCCCAGCATTTT.

The chain couples TRBV11-3 to TRBJ1-1; D is undetermined. Trimming removed 1 base at V and 5 bases at J, with 5 bases between. The CDR3 length is 12 residues. CDR1 and CDR2 from the germline V gene are SGHNT and YENEEA. CDR3 protein: CASSLGATEAFF. DNA for the CDR3: TGTGCCAGCAGCTTAGGAGCAACTGAAGCTTTCTTT.

V usage is TRBV2 and J usage is TRBJ2-1, with TRBD2 matching over 11 bases. Germline V gene lookup returns CDR1 SNHLY and CDR2 FYNNEI. This CDR3 is built from 15 residues. V shed 4 bases and J 9 bases; nucleotides not matched to a gene: 8. The CDR3 DNA is TGTGCCAGCAGTGTGGCTAGCGGGGGGCTGGTTGAGCAGTTCTTC. It encodes CASSVASGGLVEQFF.

This rearrangement joins TRBV9 to TRBJ2-7, with 9 bases lining up with TRBD2. V lost 3 bases, J lost 3 bases, and 7 bases stayed unmatched. The length of the CDR3 is 15 residues. In germline, CDR1 is SGDLS, CDR2 YYNGEE. The DNA for the CDR3 is TGTGCCAGCAGCGCTCGGACTAGCGCCAACTACGAGCAGTACTTC. The encoded protein is CASSARTSANYEQYF.

The J gene is TRBJ1-5, the V gene TRBV9, with unresolved D. The V gene's germline CDR1 is SGDLS and CDR2 YYNGEE. V gave up 3 bases and J gave up 2 bases, with 6 bases separating them. The CDR3 runs 13 residues. The CDR3 DNA follows: TGTGCCAGCAGCGCCGACGGCAATCAGCCCCAGCATTTT. Translating it yields CASSADGNQPQHF.

The gene calls are TRBV21-1 and TRBJ2-7; no check of the table's D call, TRBD2, against the DNA was made. TRBV21-1 is a listed pseudogene. This CDR3 contains 13 residues. The CDR3 loop is CASSKARGGEQYF. Here the CDR3 DNA reads TGTGCCAGCAGCAAAGCGCGAGGAGGCGAGCAGTACTTC.

This chain joins TRBV9 and TRBJ1-2, with D perhaps matching TRBD1 (5 bases). This CDR3 contains 16 residues. V was shortened by 0 bases and J by 4 bases, with 16 bases between the two germline ends. Germline values: CDR1 SGDLS, CDR2 YYNGEE. CDR3 protein: CASSVGGTYTGYGYTF. The CDR3 DNA reads as TGTGCCAGCAGCGTAGGTGGGACCTACACAGGCTATGGCTACACCTTC.

The genes are TRBV6-6 and TRBJ1-1, with 9 bases that match TRBD1. V dropped 7 bases and J dropped 6; count of bases not matched to a gene: 6. The V gene's germline CDR1 is MNHNY and CDR2 SVGAGI (reference sequence). This CDR3 contains 13 residues. As DNA, the CDR3 is TGTGCCAGCACCCTGACAGGGGGTCCTGAAGCTTTCTTT. It yields the protein CASTLTGGPEAFF.

This clone was seen only once. The rearrangement uses TRBV2 and TRBJ1-1; 12 nucleotides line up with TRBD1. Germline CDR1 SNHLY, CDR2 FYNNEI. The V segment lost 8 bases and the J segment 5 bases; nucleotides outside the gene matches: 18. The CDR3 covers 18 residues. The CDR3 loop reads CASCSFGTGGATGTEAFF. The CDR3, as DNA: TGTGCCAGCTGTAGTTTCGGGACAGGGGGCGCGACGGGGACTGAAGCTTTCTTT.

The V gene is TRBV11-2, the J gene TRBJ2-3; D remains ambiguous. The germline gives CDR1 SGHAT, CDR2 FQNNGV. Trimming removed 2 bases from V and 1 base from J, with 7 bases in between. The CDR3 contains 14 residues. The CDR3 bases are TGTGCCAGCAGCTTAAACTCGCGCACAGATACGCAGTATTTT. This encodes CASSLNSRTDTQYF.

V is TRBV11-2 and J is TRBJ2-3; 7 bases match TRBD2. This CDR3 has 14 amino acids. Unmatched junction bases numbered 5, after V lost 1 base and J lost 7 bases. Germline assignment: CDR1 SGHAT and CDR2 FQNNGV. As DNA, the CDR3 is TGTGCCAGCAGCTTAGGGGTCGGGAGGAATACGCAGTATTTT. Translated, it gives CASSLGVGRNTQYF.

The chain uses TRBV18 and TRBJ1-1; D is uncertain. Trimming stripped 3 bases from V and 2 bases from J, with 10 bases between. Germline V lookup: CDR1 KGHSH, CDR2 LQKENI. The CDR3 runs 14 residues. The CDR3 sequence: CASSPRPRNTEAFF. CDR3 coding DNA: TGTGCCAGCTCACCCAGACCAAGAAACACTGAAGCTTTCTTT. The entire variable domain, with the rest obtained from reference TRBV18 and TRBJ1-1, is as follows: NAGVMQNPRHLVRRRGQEARLRCSPMKGHSHVYWYRQLPEEGLKFMVYLQKENIIDESGMPKERFSAEFPKEGPSILRIQQVVRGDSAAYFCASSPRPRNTEAFFGQGTRLTVV.

This chain joins TRBV7-9 and TRBJ2-7; 7 bases are a match to TRBD1. Losses at the gene ends were 5 bases for V and 2 bases for J; bases not matched to a gene: 6. The CDR3 totals 14 residues. Germline assignment: CDR1 SEHNR and CDR2 FQNEAQ (reference sequence). Here the CDR3 DNA reads TGTGCCAGCAGCCCCGGGGACAGTCCCTACGAGCAGTACTTC. This sequence encodes CASSPGDSPYEQYF.

The J gene is TRBJ1-1, the V gene TRBV5-4; TRBD1 aligns across 9 bases. Per the germline V gene, CDR1 is SGHNT and CDR2 is YYREEE (reference sequence). The J segment lost 7 bases and the V segment lost 5 bases, leaving 9 bases of the junction unmatched. The CDR3 is 14 amino acids. The CDR3 here is CASSLPGQGDEAFF. Here the CDR3 DNA reads TGTGCCAGCAGTTTACCGGGACAGGGTGATGAAGCTTTCTTT. The full variable domain, rest sourced from reference TRBV5-4 and TRBJ1-1, is ETGVTQSPTHLIKTRGQQVTLRCSSQSGHNTVSWYQQALGQGPQFIFQYYREEENGRGNFPPRFSGLQFPNYSSELNVNALELDDSALYLCASSLPGQGDEAFFGQGTRLTVV.